This entry is about one TCR beta chain. Its specific antigen is unknown. The record has no base qualities; no much larger clone is one base away. Trimming removed 3 bases from V and 8 bases from J; the gene matches leave 2 bases unexplained. The germline V gene gives CDR1 as MNHEY and CDR2 as SVGAGI. From its cysteine to its phenylalanine, the CDR3 spans 12 amino acids. The DNA shown is the 36-base CDR3, in frame from base 1. The time point label, read with the paper, signifies: pre-treatment baseline. Blood samples were taken before treatment (T0) and at week 3 (W3), following the first cycle of checkpoint blockade. Except for two patients with rapid clinical progression, response was assessed 12 weeks after the first infusion by RECIST 1.1; disease control meant complete response, partial response or stable disease. Any patient who had received prior systemic cancer treatment, was on concomitant immunosuppressant therapy or had synchronous other active malignancies was excluded. Sorted CD8+ memory and naive T cell subsets were sequenced at T0 and W3 from six patients, three progressing and three with disease control. PBMC were isolated from blood with Lymphoprep and SepMate tubes, followed by red cell lysis. DNA from PBMC and sorted T cell subsets was extracted with QIAamp DNA Blood Mini kits. CD8+ T cell subsets were sorted live on a FACSAria III cytometer and then frozen prior to DNA extraction. For flow cytometry, fresh PBMC were kept at 4 degrees C in PBS with around 2% fetal bovine serum and analyzed within 25 hours.

The sample comes from a study of blood T cell dynamics during melanoma immunotherapy (dated by TCRdb to between 2020 and 2021). Some background on the complete study: Patients with metastatic melanoma were treated with first-line pembrolizumab or nivolumab plus ipilimumab as standard of care in the United Kingdom. The training cohort was made up of consecutive patients, while a further independent group of patients from the same centre was pooled to form an external validation set. Peripheral T cell receptor repertoires of metastatic melanoma patients were profiled before and after one cycle of checkpoint inhibitor therapy to find early correlates of response. Here is what the overall study found, with its caveats: Of the sorted CD8+ subsets, TIE cells had both the greatest clonality and the greatest similarity to cfDNA CDR3 sequences, which suggests active turnover converging on dominant clones. The relatively small sample size was acknowledged as potentially limiting generalization of the results. Whether the T cell clones behind the repertoire changes were melanoma-specific or instead reflected general immune activation was something the study could not determine.

For each sorted CD8+ T cell subset, the entire amount of extracted DNA went into the assay. TCR beta CDR3 sequences were amplified from genomic DNA using the immunoSEQ TCRb Assay kit according to manufacturer instructions. The KAPA Library Quantification Kit for Illumina platforms was used to quantify the pooled libraries by qPCR. Pooled libraries were clustered at roughly 0.55-1.1 pM and sequenced on an Illumina NextSeq 500. As for the original processing: TCR data were analyzed using immunoSEQ ANALYZER and the R LymphoSeq package. A rearrangement efficiency score was calculated as productive divided by the sum of productive and non-productive CDR3 sequences. Clonality was measured with the Gini coefficient and diversity with the Renyi index at alpha=1, and both measures were compared pairwise between timepoints within each patient. Clonal relatedness, based on an edit distance of 3, and repertoire similarity, based on the Bhattacharyya coefficient, were both computed in LymphoSeq. Linear discriminant analysis on week-3 changes in clonality and diversity was built with the R MASS and caret packages to classify response. TCRdb retrieved this table from immuneACCESS and kept in-frame rearrangements only. Not all clones are present; in checked studies, unresolved V genes account for under half, and no reason is known for the remainder. V, J and clone size derive from that table, while D and trimming were established from the DNA sequence. The sample table holds some 13,000 clones, of which around 92% were seen once. The ten largest clones take up around 0.18% of the sample.

The sequence links TRBV6-5 to TRBJ1-2, with 8 central nucleotides matching TRBD1. Here the sequenced sample was effector memory CD8+ T cells from blood, taken from a patient treated with checkpoint blockade. This receptor was obtained from a human donor with melanoma. The CDR3 is CASSYGQGGYTF. The DNA is TGTGCCAGCAGTTATGGACAGGGAGGCTACACCTTC.